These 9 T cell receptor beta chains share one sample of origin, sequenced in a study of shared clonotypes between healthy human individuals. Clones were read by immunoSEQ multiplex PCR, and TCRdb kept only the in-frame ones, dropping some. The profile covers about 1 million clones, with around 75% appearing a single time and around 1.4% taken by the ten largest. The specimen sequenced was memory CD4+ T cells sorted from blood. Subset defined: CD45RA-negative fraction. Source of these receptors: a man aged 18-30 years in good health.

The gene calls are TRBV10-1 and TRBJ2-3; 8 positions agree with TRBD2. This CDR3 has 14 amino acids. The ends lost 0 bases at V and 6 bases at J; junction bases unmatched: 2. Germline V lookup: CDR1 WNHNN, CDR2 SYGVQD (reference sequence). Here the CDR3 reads CASSESRTSDTQYF. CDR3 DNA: TGCGCCAGCAGTGAGTCCCGGACTAGCGATACGCAGTATTTT.

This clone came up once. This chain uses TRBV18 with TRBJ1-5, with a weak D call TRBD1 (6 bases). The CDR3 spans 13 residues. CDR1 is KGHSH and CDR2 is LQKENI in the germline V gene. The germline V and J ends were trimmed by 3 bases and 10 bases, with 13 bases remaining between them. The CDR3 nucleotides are TGTGCCAGCTCACCGGGTGGGGGCGAACCCCAGCATTTT. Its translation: CASSPGGGEPQHF.

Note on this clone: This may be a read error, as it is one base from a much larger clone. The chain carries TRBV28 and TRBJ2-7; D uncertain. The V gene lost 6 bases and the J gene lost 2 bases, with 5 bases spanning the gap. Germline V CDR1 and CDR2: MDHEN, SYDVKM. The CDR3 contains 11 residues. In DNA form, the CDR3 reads TGTGCCAGCAGCACCGCCTACGAGCAGTACTTC. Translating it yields CASSTAYEQYF.

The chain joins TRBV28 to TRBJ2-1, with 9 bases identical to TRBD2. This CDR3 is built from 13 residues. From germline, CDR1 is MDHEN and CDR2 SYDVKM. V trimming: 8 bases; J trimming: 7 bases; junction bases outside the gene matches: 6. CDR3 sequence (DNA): TGTGCCAGCGTGGCTAGCGGGGAAAATGAGCAGTTCTTC. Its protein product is CASVASGENEQFF. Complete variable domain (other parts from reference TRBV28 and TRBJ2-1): DVKVTQSSRYLVKRTGEKVFLECVQDMDHENMFWYRQDPGLGLRLIYFSYDVKMKEKGDIPEGYSVSREKKERFSLILESASTNQTSMYLCASVASGENEQFFGPGTRLTVL.

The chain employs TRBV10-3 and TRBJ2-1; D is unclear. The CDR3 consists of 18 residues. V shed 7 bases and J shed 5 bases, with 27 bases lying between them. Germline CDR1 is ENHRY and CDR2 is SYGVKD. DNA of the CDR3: TGTGCCATCATGCCCCACCCCGGCGGACCCAATGGCAACAATGAGCAGTTCTTC. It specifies CAIMPHPGGPNGNNEQFF.

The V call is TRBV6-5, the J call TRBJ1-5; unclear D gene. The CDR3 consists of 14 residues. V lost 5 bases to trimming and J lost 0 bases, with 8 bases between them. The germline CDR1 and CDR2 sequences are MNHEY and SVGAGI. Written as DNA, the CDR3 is TGTGCCAGCAGTCCCGACAATAGCAATCAGCCCCAGCATTTT. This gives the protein CASSPDNSNQPQHF.

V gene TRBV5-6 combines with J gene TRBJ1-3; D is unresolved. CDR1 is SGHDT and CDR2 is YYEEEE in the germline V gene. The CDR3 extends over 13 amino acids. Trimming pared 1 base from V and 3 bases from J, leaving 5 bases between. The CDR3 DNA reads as TGTGCCAGCAGCTTGATACGTGGAAACACCATATATTTT. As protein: CASSLIRGNTIYF.

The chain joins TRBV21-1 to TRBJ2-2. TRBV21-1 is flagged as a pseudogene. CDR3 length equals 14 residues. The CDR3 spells CASSKGPHTGELFF. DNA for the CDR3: TGTGCCAGCAGCAAAGGCCCCCACACCGGGGAGCTGTTTTTT.

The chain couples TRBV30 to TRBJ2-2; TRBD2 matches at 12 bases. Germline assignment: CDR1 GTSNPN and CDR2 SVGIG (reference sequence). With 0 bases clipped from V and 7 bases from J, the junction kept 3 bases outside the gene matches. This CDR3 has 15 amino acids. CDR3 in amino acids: CAWSVILAGGGELFF. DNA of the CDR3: TGTGCCTGGAGTGTTATACTAGCGGGGGGCGGGGAGCTGTTTTTT. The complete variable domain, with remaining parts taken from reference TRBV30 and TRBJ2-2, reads SQTIHQWPATLVQPVGSPLSLECTVEGTSNPNLYWYRQAAGRGLQLLFYSVGIGQISSEVPQNLSASRPQDRQFILSSKKLLLSDSGFYLCAWSVILAGGGELFFGEGSRLTVL.